The 9 T cell receptor beta chains in this list originate from one sample, sequenced in a study of T-cell memory formation after mild COVID-19. TCRdb fed the 5' RACE reads into MiXCR, producing one record per CDR3 protein. Counted here are roughly 370,000 distinct CDR3 sequences, approximately 16% occurring once; the ten biggest clones make up roughly a fifth. Sequencing was done on a sample of PBMCs or a T cell subset sorted from them (not recorded which). These receptors were taken from a young man who had mild COVID-19 (a few samples of this study predate the infection). Cell type and time point are not known.

The gene calls are TRBV12-3 or TRBV12-4 and TRBJ2-5; D possibly corresponds to TRBD2 (7 bases). CDR3 length equals 12 residues. Trimming left V 9 bases short and J 5 bases short, with 13 bases between. CDR3 sequence (DNA): TGTGCCAGTCTGGGGGGGCGGGAGACCCAGTACTTC. Amino acid sequence: CASLGGRETQYF.

Ten or more counts support this clonotype. V and J are TRBV20-1 and TRBJ1-1; tentative D call: TRBD1 (5 bases). V was shortened by 1 base and J by 1 base, with 10 bases between the two germline ends. CDR1 and CDR2 (germline): DFQATT, SNEGSKA (reference sequence). The CDR3 runs to 14 residues. The CDR3 sequence: CSARVITGNTEAFF. CDR3 sequence (DNA): TGCAGTGCTAGAGTCATTACAGGGAACACTGAAGCTTTCTTT.

The chain links TRBV20-1 to TRBJ2-1; 13 nucleotides match TRBD2. The length of the CDR3 is 14 residues. The J segment lost 7 bases and the V segment lost 6 bases, leaving 6 bases of the junction unmatched. Germline V CDR1 and CDR2: DFQATT, SNEGSKA (reference sequence). CDR3 residues: CSADTSGGANEQFF. Written as DNA, the CDR3 is TGCAGTGCAGACACTAGCGGGGGGGCTAATGAGCAGTTCTTC.

This clonotype has a count of ten or more. CDR3 loop: CASRLPAGTTTHQGDTGELFF. In nucleotides, the CDR3 is TGTGCCAGCAGACTCCCTGCGGGGACTACCACACATCAGGGCGACACCGGGGAGCTGTTTTTT. The chain combines TRBV6-2 or TRBV6-3 with TRBJ2-2, with 7 bases that match TRBD2. Trimming at V came to 6 bases and at J to 3 bases, leaving 25 bases not matched to a gene. The length of the CDR3 is 21 residues. Germline CDR1 and CDR2: MNHEY and SVGEGT.

This chain joins TRBV3-1 and TRBJ2-4; 7 positions agree with TRBD2. Per the germline V gene, CDR1 is LGHDT and CDR2 is YNNKEL (reference sequence). The CDR3 runs 14 residues. The V and J ends lost 4 bases and 9 bases, in that order; junction bases with no gene match: 9. For the CDR3, the DNA is TGTGCCAGCAGCCGTTCTGAGGGGAGGGGCATTCAGTACTTC. Amino acid sequence: CASSRSEGRGIQYF.

This chain uses TRBV6-6 with TRBJ1-1, with D perhaps matching TRBD1 (6 bases). V was clipped by 5 bases and J by 3 bases, with 22 bases between them. CDR1 MNHNY and CDR2 SVGAGI come from the germline V gene (reference sequence). The CDR3 is 17 amino acids. CDR3 nucleotides: TGTGCCAGCAGTCCGTGGAGAGGGGGAAGCATGGACACTGAAGCTTTCTTT. This translates into CASSPWRGGSMDTEAFF.

V is TRBV7-3 and J is TRBJ2-1, with 8 bases that match TRBD1. The V gene end was trimmed by 5 bases and the J gene end by 12 bases; junction bases not matched to a gene: 12. The CDR3 is 14 amino acids. Germline CDR1 and CDR2: SGHTA and FQGTGA. CDR3: CASSPGTGKRGQFF. DNA of the CDR3: TGTGCCAGCAGCCCCGGGACAGGCAAAAGGGGGCAGTTCTTC.

This clonotype has ten or more counts. V is TRBV29-1 and J is TRBJ2-7; maybe TRBD2 (5 bases). Per germline, CDR1 SQVTM and CDR2 ANQGSEA. Trimming left V 0 bases short and J 3 bases short, with 12 bases between. This CDR3 spans 14 amino acids. The CDR3, as DNA: TGCAGCGTTGAAGATAATGGTGAGGGCTACGAGCAGTACTTC. Translated: CSVEDNGEGYEQYF.

V usage is TRBV12-3 or TRBV12-4 and J usage is TRBJ2-2, with D possibly being TRBD1 (5 bases). The CDR3 has 13 amino acids. V was cut by 8 bases and J by 4 bases, with 11 bases left in between. The CDR3 sequence: CASPPGPTGELFF. The CDR3 DNA follows: TGTGCCAGCCCTCCAGGGCCCACCGGGGAGCTGTTTTTT.